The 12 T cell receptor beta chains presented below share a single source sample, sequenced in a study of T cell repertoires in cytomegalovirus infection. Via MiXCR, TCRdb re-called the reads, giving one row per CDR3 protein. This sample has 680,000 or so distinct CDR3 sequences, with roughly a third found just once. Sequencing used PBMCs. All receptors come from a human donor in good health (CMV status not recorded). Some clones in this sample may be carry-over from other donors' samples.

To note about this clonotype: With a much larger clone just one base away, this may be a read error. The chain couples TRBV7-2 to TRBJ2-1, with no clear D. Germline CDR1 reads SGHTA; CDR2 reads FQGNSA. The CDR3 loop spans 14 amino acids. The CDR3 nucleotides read TGTGCCAGCAGCTTAGACGGCGGAAGCAATGAGCAGATCTTC. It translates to CASSLDGGSNEQIF.

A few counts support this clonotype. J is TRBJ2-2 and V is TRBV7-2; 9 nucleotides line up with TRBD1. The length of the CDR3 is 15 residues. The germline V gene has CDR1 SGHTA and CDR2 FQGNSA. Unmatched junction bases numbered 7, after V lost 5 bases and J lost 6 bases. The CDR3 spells CASSPGTGFAGELFF. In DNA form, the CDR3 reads TGTGCCAGCAGCCCCGGGACAGGGTTCGCCGGGGAGCTGTTTTTT.

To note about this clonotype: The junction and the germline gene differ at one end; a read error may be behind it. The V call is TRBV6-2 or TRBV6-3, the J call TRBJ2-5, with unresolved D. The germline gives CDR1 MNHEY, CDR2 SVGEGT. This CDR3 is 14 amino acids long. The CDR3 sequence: CASSDSPAGATQYF. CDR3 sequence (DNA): TGTGCCAGCAGTGACTCGCCGGCTGGAGCGACCCAGTACTTC.

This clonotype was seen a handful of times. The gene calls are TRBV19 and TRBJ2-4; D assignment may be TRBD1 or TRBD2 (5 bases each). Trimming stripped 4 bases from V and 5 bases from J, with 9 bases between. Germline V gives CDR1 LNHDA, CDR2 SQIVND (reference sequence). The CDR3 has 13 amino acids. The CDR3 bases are TGTGCCAGTAGTACGCAGGGACAAAACATTCAGTACTTC. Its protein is CASSTQGQNIQYF. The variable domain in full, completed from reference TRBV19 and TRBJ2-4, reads DGGITQSPKYLFRKEGQNVTLSCEQNLNHDAMYWYRQDPGQGLRLIYYSQIVNDFQKGDIAEGYSVSREKKESFPLTVTSAQKNPTAFYLCASSTQGQNIQYFGAGTRLSVL.

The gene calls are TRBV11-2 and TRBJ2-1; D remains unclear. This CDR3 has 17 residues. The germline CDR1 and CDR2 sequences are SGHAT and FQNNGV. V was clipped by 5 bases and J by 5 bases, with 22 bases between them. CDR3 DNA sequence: TGTGCCAGCAGCCCTTTTGAAGCATTCCCTAAAAACAATGAGCAGTTCTTC. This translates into CASSPFEAFPKNNEQFF.

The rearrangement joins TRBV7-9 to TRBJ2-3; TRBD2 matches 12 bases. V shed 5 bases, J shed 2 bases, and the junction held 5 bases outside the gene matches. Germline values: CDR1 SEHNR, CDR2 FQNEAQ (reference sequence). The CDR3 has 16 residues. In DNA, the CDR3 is TGTGCCAGCAGCCGTGGGACTAGCGGGCTCACAGATACGCAGTATTTT. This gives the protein CASSRGTSGLTDTQYF.

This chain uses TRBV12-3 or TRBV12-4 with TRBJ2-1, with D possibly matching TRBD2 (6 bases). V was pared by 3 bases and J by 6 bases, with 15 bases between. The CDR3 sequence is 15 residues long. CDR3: CASSFYTGDPNEQFF. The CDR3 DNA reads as TGTGCCAGCAGTTTTTATACGGGGGACCCCAATGAGCAGTTCTTC.

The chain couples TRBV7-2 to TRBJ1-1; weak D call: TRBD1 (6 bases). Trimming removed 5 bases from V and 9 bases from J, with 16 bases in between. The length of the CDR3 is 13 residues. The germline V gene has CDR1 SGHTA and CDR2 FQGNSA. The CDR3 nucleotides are TGTGCCAGCAGCCTAAAACAGGGATCTCAAGCTTTCTTT. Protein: CASSLKQGSQAFF. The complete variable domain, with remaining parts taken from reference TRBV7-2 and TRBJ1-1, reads GAGVSQSPSNKVTEKGKDVELRCDPISGHTALYWYRQSLGQGLEFLIYFQGNSAPDKSGLPSDRFSAERTGGSVSTLTIQRTQQEDSAVYLCASSLKQGSQAFFGQGTRLTVV.

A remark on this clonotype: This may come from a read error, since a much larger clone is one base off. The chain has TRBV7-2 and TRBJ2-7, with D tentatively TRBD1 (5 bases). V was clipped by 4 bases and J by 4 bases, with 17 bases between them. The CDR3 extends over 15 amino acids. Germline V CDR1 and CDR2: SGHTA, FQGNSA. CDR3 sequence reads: CASSSDSLGKYEQYF. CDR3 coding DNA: TGTGCCAGCAGCTCCGACAGCCTCGGAAAATACGAGCAGTACTTC.

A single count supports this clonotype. The CDR3 DNA reads as TGTGCCAGCAGTCTTTTAGACAGGGTCAATAGCAATCAGCCCCAGCATTTT. This translates into CASSLLDRVNSNQPQHF. The V call is TRBV2, the J call TRBJ1-5, with TRBD1 identical over 7 bases. This CDR3 has 17 residues. Germline values: CDR1 SNHLY, CDR2 FYNNEI. Unmatched junction bases numbered 10, after V lost 5 bases and J lost 0 bases.

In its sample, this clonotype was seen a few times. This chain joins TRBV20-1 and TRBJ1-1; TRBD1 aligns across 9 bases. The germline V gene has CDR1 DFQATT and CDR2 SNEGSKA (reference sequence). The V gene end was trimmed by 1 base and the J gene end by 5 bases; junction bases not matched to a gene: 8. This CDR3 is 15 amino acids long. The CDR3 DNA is TGCAGTGCTAGAGCCCCGACAGGGGGAGGGACTGAAGCTTTCTTT. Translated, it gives CSARAPTGGGTEAFF.

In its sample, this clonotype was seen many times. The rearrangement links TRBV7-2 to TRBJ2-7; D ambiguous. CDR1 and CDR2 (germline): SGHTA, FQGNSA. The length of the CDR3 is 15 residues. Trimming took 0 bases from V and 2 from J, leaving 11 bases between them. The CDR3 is CASSLAWAGTYEQYF. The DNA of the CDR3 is TGTGCCAGCAGCTTAGCTTGGGCAGGAACCTACGAGCAGTACTTC.